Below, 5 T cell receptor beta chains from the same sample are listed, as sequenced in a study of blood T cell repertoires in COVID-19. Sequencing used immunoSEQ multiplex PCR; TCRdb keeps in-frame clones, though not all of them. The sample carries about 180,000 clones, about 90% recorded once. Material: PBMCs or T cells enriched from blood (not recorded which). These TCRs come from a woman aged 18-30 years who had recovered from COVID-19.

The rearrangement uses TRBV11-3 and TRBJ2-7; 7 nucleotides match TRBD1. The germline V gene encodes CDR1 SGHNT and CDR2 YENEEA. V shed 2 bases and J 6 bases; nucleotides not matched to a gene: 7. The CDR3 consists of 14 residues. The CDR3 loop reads CASSLTRGSVEQYF. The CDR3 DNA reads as TGTGCCAGCAGCTTAACCAGGGGGAGCGTCGAGCAGTACTTC.

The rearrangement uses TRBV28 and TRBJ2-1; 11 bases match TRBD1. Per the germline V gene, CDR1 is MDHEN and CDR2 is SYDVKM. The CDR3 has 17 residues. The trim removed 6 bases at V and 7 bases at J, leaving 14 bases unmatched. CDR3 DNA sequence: TGTGCCAGCAGCCCCGGAAGGGGGACAGGGGGAAAGAATGAGCAGTTCTTC. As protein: CASSPGRGTGGKNEQFF.

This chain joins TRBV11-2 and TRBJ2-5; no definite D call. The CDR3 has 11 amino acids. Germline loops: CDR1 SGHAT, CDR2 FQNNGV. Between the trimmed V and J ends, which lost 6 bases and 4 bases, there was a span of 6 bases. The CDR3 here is CASSLPETQYF. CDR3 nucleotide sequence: TGTGCCAGCAGTCTCCCAGAGACCCAGTACTTC.

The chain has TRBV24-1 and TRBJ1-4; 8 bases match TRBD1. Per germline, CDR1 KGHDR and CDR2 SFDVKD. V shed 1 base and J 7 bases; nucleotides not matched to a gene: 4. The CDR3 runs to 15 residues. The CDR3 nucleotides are TGTGCCACCAGTGATTTCTCAGGGGGCTCTGAAAAACTGTTTTTT. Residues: CATSDFSGGSEKLFF.

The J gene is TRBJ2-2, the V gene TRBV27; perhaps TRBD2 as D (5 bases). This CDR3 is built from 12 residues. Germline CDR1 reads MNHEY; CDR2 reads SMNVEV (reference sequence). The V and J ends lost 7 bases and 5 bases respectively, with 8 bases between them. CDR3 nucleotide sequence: TGTGCCAGCACAGAGCGGACCGGGGAGCTGTTTTTT. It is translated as CASTERTGELFF.